The 27 T cell receptor beta chains reported below all come from one sample, sequenced in a study of technical replicates of blood from a few donors. Repertoires were generated with immunoSEQ multiplex PCR, while TCRdb's copy carries only in-frame clones and drops some. The sample contains about 79,000 clones, 80% to 95% of which appear only once. Specimen: T cells isolated from PBMCs. The receptors originated from a human donor in good health. Some clones in this sample may be carry-over from other donors' samples.

V usage is TRBV5-8 and J usage is TRBJ2-1; 10 bases are shared with TRBD1. Germline CDR1 SGHTS, CDR2 YDEGEE. There are 15 residues in the CDR3. J lost 6 bases, V lost 4 bases, and 7 bases had no gene match. The CDR3 DNA reads as TGTGCCAGCAGCCACCGGGACAGGGGCAGCAATGAGCAGTTCTTC. This translates into CASSHRDRGSNEQFF.

The chain is built from TRBV4-1 and TRBJ2-1; TRBD2 matches 7 bases. With 0 bases clipped from V and 4 bases from J, the junction kept 12 bases outside the gene matches. Germline V CDR1 and CDR2: MGHRA, YSYEKL. The CDR3 sequence is 18 residues long. The CDR3 spells CASSQDHASGRLYNEQFF. CDR3 nucleotide sequence: TGCGCCAGCAGCCAAGATCATGCTAGCGGTCGACTATACAATGAGCAGTTCTTC.

The chain uses TRBV13 and TRBJ2-5, with 9 bases lining up with TRBD2. Germline V gene data show CDR1 as PRHDT and CDR2 as FYEKMQ (reference sequence). With V trimmed by 6 bases and J by 3 bases, 5 bases remained unmatched. This CDR3 has 14 amino acids. The chain's CDR3 is CASRDRTSEETQYF. The CDR3 DNA is TGTGCCAGCAGGGATAGGACTAGCGAAGAGACCCAGTACTTC.

V and J are TRBV6-1 and TRBJ2-3, with D possibly TRBD2 on 6 matching bases. Trimming cost V 2 bases and J 1 base, with 13 bases left between them. CDR3 length: 16 amino acids. Per germline, CDR1 MNHNS and CDR2 SASEGT. CDR3 residues: CASSEQGLARTDTQYF. The CDR3, as DNA: TGTGCCAGCAGTGAACAGGGTCTAGCGCGCACAGATACGCAGTATTTT.

For the CDR3, the DNA is TGTGCCAGCACCGTTGACAGGGTTGATACAGATACGCAGTATTTT. This encodes CASTVDRVDTDTQYF. V gene TRBV7-2 combines with J gene TRBJ2-3; 7 nucleotides match TRBD1. This CDR3 has 15 residues. With 7 bases clipped from V and 3 bases from J, the junction kept 10 bases outside the gene matches. Germline assignment: CDR1 SGHTA and CDR2 FQGNSA.

As DNA, the CDR3 is TGTGCCAGCAGCTTATTTGCGCTGGATACGCAGTATTTT. Translated, it gives CASSLFALDTQYF. This chain uses TRBV7-7 with TRBJ2-3, with D uncertain. This CDR3 comprises 13 residues. CDR1 SSHAT and CDR2 FNYEAQ come from the germline V gene (reference sequence). Trimming left V 2 bases short and J 6 bases short, with 9 bases between.

The chain uses TRBV5-4 and TRBJ2-1, with TRBD2 matching over 7 bases. The trim removed 4 bases at V and 1 base at J, leaving 5 bases unmatched. The CDR3 spans 15 residues. The germline V gene encodes CDR1 SGHNT and CDR2 YYREEE (reference sequence). The CDR3: CASSQTSKSYNEQFF. CDR3 nucleotide sequence: TGTGCCAGCAGCCAGACTAGCAAGTCCTACAATGAGCAGTTCTTC.

The gene calls are TRBV6-1 and TRBJ1-1; a weak D match, TRBD1 (6 bases). Trimming took 1 base from V and 10 from J, leaving 13 bases between them. Germline V gene data show CDR1 as MNHNS and CDR2 as SASEGT. The length of the CDR3 is 13 residues. CDR3 in amino acids: CASSEGQDALAFF. The CDR3 coding sequence is TGTGCCAGCAGTGAAGGACAGGACGCTTTAGCTTTCTTT.

V and J are TRBV11-3 and TRBJ2-7; a possible D gene is TRBD2 (6 bases). The ends were cut back, 1 base at V and 5 bases at J, with 6 bases in the middle. The CDR3 runs to 12 residues. Germline loops: CDR1 SGHNT, CDR2 YENEEA. This CDR3 is CASSLGEDEQYF. In DNA form, the CDR3 reads TGTGCCAGCAGCTTAGGGGAGGACGAGCAGTACTTC. Together with reference TRBV11-3 and TRBJ2-7, the CDR3 gives the full variable domain: EAGVVQSPRYKIIEKKQPVAFWCNPISGHNTLYWYLQNLGQGPELLIRYENEEAVDDSQLPKDRFSAERLKGVDSTLKIQPAELGDSAVYLCASSLGEDEQYFGPGTRLTVT.

The rearrangement uses TRBV5-4 and TRBJ1-2, with D perhaps TRBD1 (5 bases). The CDR3 has 14 amino acids. Trimming took 0 bases from V and 8 from J, leaving 14 bases between them. Germline V gives CDR1 SGHNT, CDR2 YYREEE (reference sequence). Here the CDR3 reads CASSLVGAREGYTF. Written as DNA, the CDR3 is TGTGCCAGCAGCTTGGTAGGGGCCAGGGAAGGCTACACCTTC.

This chain joins TRBV10-2 and TRBJ1-5; D perhaps matches TRBD1 (6 bases). CDR1 is WSHSY, CDR2 SAAADI, per germline. This CDR3 comprises 14 residues. Trimming took off 5 bases at V and 6 bases at J, with 14 bases between the two ends. CDR3 amino acids: CASSYSGEGQPQHF. In DNA form, the CDR3 reads TGCGCCAGCAGTTATTCAGGGGAGGGTCAGCCCCAGCATTTT.

V is TRBV4-2 and J is TRBJ2-2; 9 bases map to TRBD1. Germline loops: CDR1 LGHNA, CDR2 YNFKEQ. Trimming removed 4 bases from V and 3 bases from J; junction bases left unmatched: 3. The CDR3 covers 15 residues. CDR3 sequence reads: CASSLRDRDTGELFF. CDR3 in DNA: TGTGCCAGCAGCCTTCGGGACAGGGACACCGGGGAGCTGTTTTTT.

The chain links TRBV5-1 to TRBJ2-5, with D possibly being TRBD2 (6 bases). There are 14 residues in the CDR3. Germline V gene data show CDR1 as SGHRS and CDR2 as YFSETQ. The V end lost 0 bases, the J end lost 3 bases, and 9 bases lay between the germline ends. The CDR3 DNA reads as TGCGCCAGCAGCTTGGTGATAGCGGAAGAGACCCAGTACTTC. Amino acid sequence: CASSLVIAEETQYF.

The chain is built from TRBV19 and TRBJ1-1, with D perhaps matching TRBD1 (6 bases). Trimming left V 6 bases short and J 1 base short, with 9 bases between. In germline, CDR1 is LNHDA, CDR2 SQIVND (reference sequence). This CDR3 spans 13 amino acids. CDR3 region: CASRWGQNTEAFF. As DNA, the CDR3 is TGTGCCAGTAGGTGGGGACAGAACACTGAAGCTTTCTTT. Looking up the rest from reference TRBV19 and TRBJ1-1 gives the full variable domain: DGGITQSPKYLFRKEGQNVTLSCEQNLNHDAMYWYRQDPGQGLRLIYYSQIVNDFQKGDIAEGYSVSREKKESFPLTVTSAQKNPTAFYLCASRWGQNTEAFFGQGTRLTVV.

This rearrangement joins TRBV5-5 to TRBJ1-2; TRBD1 might be the D (5 bases). Trimming took 4 bases from V and 4 from J, leaving 14 bases between them. This CDR3 comprises 14 residues. From germline, CDR1 is SGHKS and CDR2 YYEKEE (reference sequence). CDR3 sequence: CASSLKGDFYGYTF. DNA for the CDR3: TGTGCCAGCAGCCTGAAAGGGGACTTCTATGGCTACACCTTC.

The chain is built from TRBV11-2 and TRBJ2-1; 9 positions match TRBD2. The CDR3 loop spans 17 amino acids. After removal of 5 bases from V and 1 base from J, the junction contained 9 bases not matched to a gene. CDR1 and CDR2 from the germline V gene are SGHAT and FQNNGV. DNA of the CDR3: TGTGCCAGCAGCCGGGGACGGGGACTAGCTTCCTACAATGAGCAGTTCTTC. Its protein is CASSRGRGLASYNEQFF.

The rearrangement joins TRBV20-1 to TRBJ2-1, with unresolved D. V lost 6 bases to trimming and J lost 12 bases, with 12 bases between them. CDR1 is DFQATT and CDR2 is SNEGSKA in the germline V gene (reference sequence). CDR3 length: 10 residues. CDR3 in amino acids: CSALSRLQFF. CDR3 DNA: TGCAGTGCCTTATCTCGGTTGCAGTTCTTC.

V and J are TRBV9 and TRBJ2-3; D is perhaps TRBD2 (6 bases). Germline lookup yields CDR1 SGDLS and CDR2 YYNGEE. The CDR3 contains 14 residues. V lost 3 bases to trimming and J lost 5 bases, with 13 bases between them. CDR3 region: CASSEGLGRDTQYF. CDR3 nucleotide sequence: TGTGCCAGCAGCGAGGGACTGGGGAGAGATACGCAGTATTTT. Supplemented by reference TRBV9 and TRBJ2-3, the full variable domain reads DSGVTQTPKHLITATGQRVTLRCSPRSGDLSVYWYQQSLDQGLQFLIQYYNGEERAKGNILERFSAQQFPDLHSELNLSSLELGDSALYFCASSEGLGRDTQYFGPGTRLTVL.

V and J are TRBV20-1 and TRBJ1-1, with D perhaps TRBD1 (5 bases). This CDR3 is built from 11 residues. Germline values: CDR1 DFQATT, CDR2 SNEGSKA (reference sequence). The V end lost 3 bases, the J end lost 9 bases, and 11 bases lay between the germline ends. CDR3 region: CSASTGGQAFF. The CDR3 coding sequence is TGCAGTGCTAGTACCGGGGGTCAAGCTTTCTTT.

This rearrangement joins TRBV28 to TRBJ1-2; 8 bases line up with TRBD1. Looked up from germline, CDR1 is MDHEN and CDR2 is SYDVKM. The V and J ends lost 4 bases and 7 bases, in that order; junction bases with no gene match: 5. This CDR3 is 13 amino acids long. CDR3 residues: CASSSGTGGGYTF. CDR3 bases: TGTGCCAGCAGTTCAGGGACAGGCGGTGGCTACACCTTC.

The V and J genes are TRBV27 and TRBJ2-1; 7 bases match TRBD2. J lost 8 bases, V lost 2 bases, and 9 bases had no gene match. CDR3 length: 15 residues. CDR1 and CDR2 (germline): MNHEY, SMNVEV (reference sequence). The CDR3 sequence: CASSLQLLAWDEQFF. CDR3 nucleotide sequence: TGTGCCAGCAGTTTACAACTACTAGCGTGGGATGAGCAGTTCTTC.

This chain connects TRBV9 to TRBJ2-7; 9 positions agree with TRBD2. The trim removed 0 bases at V and 7 bases at J, leaving 8 bases unmatched. The CDR3 spans 15 residues. Germline V gene lookup returns CDR1 SGDLS and CDR2 YYNGEE. CDR3 amino acids: CASSVVGGRAQEQYF. The CDR3 DNA follows: TGTGCCAGCAGCGTAGTTGGCGGGAGGGCACAGGAGCAGTACTTC.

The chain has TRBV4-1 and TRBJ1-2; D is ambiguous. Germline V gene sequence: CDR1 MGHRA, CDR2 YSYEKL. The CDR3 is 13 amino acids. The V gene lost 1 base and the J gene lost 7 bases, with 10 bases spanning the gap. The CDR3 protein is CASSQVGLGGYTF. DNA of the CDR3: TGCGCCAGCAGCCAAGTTGGACTTGGTGGCTACACCTTC.

This chain uses TRBV11-2 with TRBJ1-2; D not resolved. Deletions cut 4 bases from V and 5 bases from J, with 20 bases between. The CDR3 spans 16 residues. Germline-derived CDR1 and CDR2 are SGHAT and FQNNGV. CDR3 DNA sequence: TGTGCCAGCAGCTCCCACTTCGGGGAATTAAGTTATGGCTACACCTTC. It codes for CASSSHFGELSYGYTF.

CDR3 nucleotides: TGTGCCAGCAGGTCCGGAGCCGGGAACGAAAAACTGTTTTTT. The encoded protein is CASRSGAGNEKLFF. The chain links TRBV6-1 to TRBJ1-4; unclear D gene. CDR1 and CDR2 from the germline V gene are MNHNS and SASEGT. V was pared by 6 bases and J by 8 bases, with 16 bases between. This CDR3 spans 14 amino acids.

This chain links TRBV27 with TRBJ2-7; D might be TRBD2 (5 bases). Germline lookup yields CDR1 MNHEY and CDR2 SMNVEV (reference sequence). The CDR3 totals 14 residues. The ends were cut back, 1 base at V and 5 bases at J, with 12 bases in the middle. In DNA form, the CDR3 reads TGTGCCAGCAGTTTATATATCGGGATCCACGAGCAGTACTTC. Its translation: CASSLYIGIHEQYF.

J is TRBJ2-3 and V is TRBV11-3; weak D call: TRBD2 (5 bases). The CDR3 consists of 15 residues. CDR1 is SGHNT and CDR2 is YENEEA in the germline V gene. V lost 3 bases and J 3 bases, leaving 13 bases between the germline ends. CDR3 protein: CASSLERTGTDTQYF. CDR3 coding DNA: TGTGCCAGCAGCTTGGAAAGGACTGGTACAGATACGCAGTATTTT.